This T cell receptor beta chain was sequenced for a study of shared clonotypes between healthy human individuals. Original processing notes: ImmunoSEQ junction-only sequences lacked quality scores, so their filtering differed. Sequencing was performed with immunoSEQ multiplex PCR; in TCRdb, only in-frame clones are kept and a portion is missing. That table is the source of V, J and clone size, and D and trimming were worked out from the DNA. The repertoire consists of 2 million or so clones, with 95% occurring once and the leading ten covering 0.1% to 0.15%. Germline loops: CDR1 DFQATT, CDR2 SNEGSKA (reference sequence). This CDR3 comprises 11 residues. V trimming: 6 bases; J trimming: 10 bases; junction bases outside the gene matches: 6. As concerns this clone: The antigen is undetermined.

General study findings and limits: Sampling included only blood; tissue repertoires likely differ.

The chain carries TRBV20-1 and TRBJ2-1; 7 bases line up with TRBD1. Material for sequencing was naive CD4+ T cells sorted from blood. Described subset: CD45RA+ positively selected. The sequence was collected from a man aged 18-30 years in good health. DNA of the CDR3: TGCAGTGCGGGGTGGGACAGAGAGCAGTTCTTC. Encoded protein: CSAGWDREQFF.